The sequence of this TCR beta chain was determined in a study of T cells after yellow fever vaccination. This clonotype showed up many times. From the 5' RACE reads, TCRdb called clonotypes with MiXCR, one entry per CDR3 protein. The sample consists of 500,000 to 550,000 distinct CDR3 sequences, roughly 22% of them appearing once. With V trimmed by 6 bases and J by 4 bases, 6 bases remained unmatched. Germline V lookup: CDR1 DFQATT, CDR2 SNEGSKA (reference sequence). The CDR3 has 12 amino acids. The material was PBMCs, obtained 21 days after the first yellow fever vaccination. This clonotype was obtained from a man between 18 and 29 years old who received the YFV17D yellow fever vaccine. The V and J genes are TRBV20-1 and TRBJ2-7; 7 bases match TRBD2. CDR3 in DNA: TGCAGTGCGGGGAGGGTTGGGTACGAGCAGTACTTC. Translated: CSAGRVGYEQYF.